The next 29 T cell receptor beta chains were all read from a single sample in a study of T cells after yellow fever vaccination (dated by TCRdb to 2018 to 2020). The intended sense of this specimen's treatment or condition label: live attenuated yellow fever vaccine strain. The library was generated by 5' RACE. Sequencing was performed on an Illumina HiSeq 2500. The public reads were run again by TCRdb, first through fastp at Q25 and then through MiXCR, and only productive beta chains were kept. Under each unique CDR3 protein, matching rows form one entry showing the most common genes and DNA. The sample records approximately 550,000 distinct CDR3 sequences, 13% of which are singletons. The ten top clones hold over 12% of the sample. The starting material was PBMCs, obtained on the day of the yellow fever booster vaccination. All receptors derive from a man younger than 40 who received the YFV17D yellow fever vaccine.

The V gene is TRBV5-1, the J gene TRBJ2-5; TRBD1 agrees at 7 bases. Per germline, CDR1 SGHRS and CDR2 YFSETQ. The length of the CDR3 is 13 residues. The junction had 12 bases not matched to a gene; V was cut back by 7 bases and J by 9 bases. The chain's CDR3 is CASYAEGASSQYF. CDR3 sequence (DNA): TGCGCCAGCTACGCTGAGGGGGCGAGTTCCCAGTACTTC.

The V gene is TRBV18, the J gene TRBJ2-5; unclear D gene. Germline CDR1 and CDR2: KGHSH and LQKENI. Trimming took off 3 bases at V and 0 bases at J, with 5 bases between the two ends. The length of the CDR3 is 13 residues. Written as DNA, the CDR3 is TGTGCCAGCTCACCCAATTACCAAGAGACCCAGTACTTC. Translated, it gives CASSPNYQETQYF.

The sample holds many counts of this clonotype. The chain combines TRBV5-1 with TRBJ1-6; weak D call: TRBD1 (5 bases). Germline CDR1 SGHRS, CDR2 YFSETQ. Trimming left V 3 bases short and J 6 bases short, with 10 bases between. This CDR3 has 14 residues. The CDR3 DNA reads TGCGCCAGCAGCTCGTCCGGGGGTAATTCACCCCTCCACTTT. Its translation is CASSSSGGNSPLHF.

V usage is TRBV3-1 and J usage is TRBJ1-1; D is unresolved. Trimming took off 1 base at V and 0 bases at J, with 6 bases between the two ends. Germline V gives CDR1 LGHDT, CDR2 YNNKEL (reference sequence). The CDR3 totals 14 residues. The CDR3 bases are TGTGCCAGCAGCCAAGGGGCGATGAACACTGAAGCTTTCTTT. This encodes CASSQGAMNTEAFF. Variable domain in full (rest from reference TRBV3-1 and TRBJ1-1): DTAVSQTPKYLVTQMGNDKSIKCEQNLGHDTMYWYKQDSKKFLKIMFSYNNKELIINETVPNRFSPKSPDKAHLNLHINSLELGDSAVYFCASSQGAMNTEAFFGQGTRLTVV.

V and J are TRBV19 and TRBJ2-1; 7 bases map to TRBD2. V gave up 6 bases and J gave up 5 bases; unmatched junction bases: 7. The germline V gene encodes CDR1 LNHDA and CDR2 SQIVND (reference sequence). The CDR3 loop spans 14 amino acids. As DNA, the CDR3 is TGTGCCAGTAGGGCGACTAGCAAAAACAATGAGCAGTTCTTC. Encoded protein: CASRATSKNNEQFF.

V is TRBV6-1 and J is TRBJ2-7, with 11 bases that match TRBD2. Trimming took 6 bases from V and 6 from J; bases not matched to a gene: 7. CDR1 is MNHNS and CDR2 is SASEGT in the germline V gene. The length of the CDR3 is 14 residues. For the CDR3, the DNA is TGTGCCAGCAGGATAGCGGGAGGGCCAACCGAGCAGTACTTC. Residues: CASRIAGGPTEQYF.

This clonotype was detected a few times. This chain links TRBV10-3 with TRBJ2-3; 11 bases are a match to TRBD2. Germline loops: CDR1 ENHRY, CDR2 SYGVKD. J gave up 3 bases and V 0 bases, and 5 bases lay outside the gene matches. This CDR3 has 17 residues. CDR3 sequence: CAISESLLAGATDTQYF. In DNA form, the CDR3 reads TGTGCCATCAGTGAGTCGCTACTAGCGGGAGCGACAGATACGCAGTATTTT.

The V and J genes are TRBV27 and TRBJ2-1, with 7 positions matching TRBD1. Germline CDR1 and CDR2: MNHEY and SMNVEV (reference sequence). V shed 3 bases and J 5 bases; nucleotides not matched to a gene: 1. The CDR3 has 13 residues. CDR3 residues: CASSFQGDNEQFF. As DNA, the CDR3 is TGTGCCAGCAGTTTCCAGGGGGACAATGAGCAGTTCTTC.

CDR3 nucleotide sequence: TGTGCCAGCAGTCCCAGGGAGGGGGCGGGGCACGAGCAGTACTTC. This encodes CASSPREGAGHEQYF. The rearrangement joins TRBV12-3 or TRBV12-4 to TRBJ2-7; D may correspond to TRBD1 or TRBD2 (7 bases each). Trimming pared 5 bases from V and 5 bases from J, leaving 19 bases between. The CDR3 spans 15 residues.

This clonotype was seen repeatedly, ten times or more. The rearrangement joins TRBV7-8 to TRBJ2-7, with D perhaps matching TRBD1 (5 bases). The CDR3 has 14 residues. Trimming pared 7 bases from V and 1 base from J, leaving 14 bases between. Germline V CDR1 and CDR2: SGHVS, FQNEAQ. The CDR3 here is CASTVGHQSYEQYF. The CDR3, as DNA: TGTGCCAGCACGGTGGGGCACCAATCCTACGAGCAGTACTTC.

CDR3 amino acids: CASNLLARGIFLRDRTDTQYF. The CDR3 DNA is TGTGCCAGCAATCTTTTGGCCCGTGGGATTTTTTTAAGAGATAGGACAGATACGCAGTATTTT. This rearrangement joins TRBV6-2 or TRBV6-3 to TRBJ2-3; D is unresolved. The germline gives CDR1 MNHEY, CDR2 SVGEGT. The ends were cut back, 7 bases at V and 3 bases at J, with 35 bases in the middle. The CDR3 extends over 21 amino acids.

This clonotype turned up a few times. This chain connects TRBV25-1 to TRBJ1-4; no reliable D call. V dropped 0 bases and J dropped 10 bases, with 6 bases sitting between them. This CDR3 is 12 amino acids long. CDR1 is MGHDK, CDR2 SYGVNS, per germline. The DNA for the CDR3 is TGTGCCAGCAGTGAATATGAGGGAAAACTGTTTTTT. Protein sequence: CASSEYEGKLFF. The complete variable domain, with remaining parts taken from reference TRBV25-1 and TRBJ1-4, reads EADIYQTPRYLVIGTGKKITLECSQTMGHDKMYWYQQDPGMELHLIHYSYGVNSTEKGDLSSESTVSRIRTEHFPLTLESARPSHTSQYLCASSEYEGKLFFGSGTQLSVL.

This clonotype was picked up a small number of times. J is TRBJ2-1 and V is TRBV9; TRBD2 matches at 7 bases. Germline CDR1 reads SGDLS; CDR2 reads YYNGEE. The CDR3 has 16 residues. V dropped 0 bases and J dropped 6; count of bases not matched to a gene: 9. This chain's CDR3 is CASSVDPGGLSNEQFF. DNA of the CDR3: TGTGCCAGCAGCGTAGACCCGGGAGGACTAAGCAATGAGCAGTTCTTC.

Here the CDR3 reads CASSQYHREVDIQYF. In DNA form, the CDR3 reads TGCGCCAGCAGTCAATATCACAGGGAGGTGGACATTCAGTACTTC. The genes are TRBV10-2 and TRBJ2-4; D may be TRBD1 or TRBD2 (6 bases each). This CDR3 spans 15 amino acids. CDR1 and CDR2 (germline): WSHSY, SAAADI. V was shortened by 5 bases and J by 8 bases, with 19 bases between the two germline ends.

As DNA, the CDR3 is TGCAGTGCTAGCGGGCGAGCGATGAACACAGATACGCAGTATTTT. This gives the protein CSASGRAMNTDTQYF. The rearrangement joins TRBV20-1 to TRBJ2-3; D is ambiguous. Germline V gene lookup returns CDR1 DFQATT and CDR2 SNEGSKA (reference sequence). The CDR3 spans 15 residues. Trimming removed 3 bases at V and 2 bases at J, with 15 bases between.

This clonotype showed up many times. The chain joins TRBV10-3 to TRBJ2-7; weak D call: TRBD1 (6 bases). Germline V gene data show CDR1 as ENHRY and CDR2 as SYGVKD. With 3 bases removed from V and 4 bases from J, the gap between germline ends came to 16 bases. The CDR3 loop spans 15 amino acids. The CDR3 sequence: CAISDPTDRAYEQYF. CDR3 coding DNA: TGTGCCATCAGTGACCCCACGGACAGAGCTTACGAGCAGTACTTC.

This clonotype was seen more than once but under ten times. V usage is TRBV7-8 and J usage is TRBJ2-7; TRBD2 matches 8 bases. Germline assignment: CDR1 SGHVS and CDR2 FQNEAQ. This CDR3 comprises 16 residues. Trimming at V came to 4 bases and at J to 0 bases, leaving 8 bases not matched to a gene. CDR3 amino acids: CASSYMREVSSYEQYF. Here the CDR3 DNA reads TGTGCCAGCAGCTACATGCGGGAGGTTTCCTCCTACGAGCAGTACTTC.

The chain recombines TRBV20-1 with TRBJ2-7; the match to TRBD1 covers 10 bases. Germline assignment: CDR1 DFQATT and CDR2 SNEGSKA (reference sequence). The CDR3 contains 16 residues. V lost 6 bases to trimming and J lost 2 bases; unmatched junction nucleotides: 13. The CDR3 sequence: CSASPVRDRGPYEQYF. DNA of the CDR3: TGCAGTGCGAGTCCAGTTCGGGACAGGGGACCCTACGAGCAGTACTTC.

The V gene is TRBV24-1, the J gene TRBJ2-1; D is possibly TRBD1 (6 bases). Germline loops: CDR1 KGHDR, CDR2 SFDVKD. The CDR3 runs to 13 residues. Trimming removed 9 bases at V and 1 base at J, with 9 bases between. The CDR3 reads CATEGESYNEQFF. CDR3 sequence (DNA): TGTGCCACCGAGGGGGAATCCTACAATGAGCAGTTCTTC.

CDR3 region: CSPLGPQSNEKLFF. The CDR3 bases are TGCAGTCCGCTAGGGCCCCAGTCTAATGAAAAACTGTTTTTT. The V call is TRBV20-1, the J call TRBJ1-4, with unresolved D. Germline assignment: CDR1 DFQATT and CDR2 SNEGSKA (reference sequence). V gave up 8 bases and J gave up 3 bases, with 16 bases separating them. This CDR3 has 14 amino acids.

This clonotype was seen only a few times. The chain combines TRBV30 with TRBJ2-1; a possible D gene is TRBD2 (5 bases). Per germline, CDR1 GTSNPN and CDR2 SVGIG (reference sequence). V was trimmed by 1 base and J by 0 bases, leaving 10 bases between them. The CDR3 is 15 amino acids. CDR3 amino acids: CAWSGTSSSYNEQFF. In DNA, the CDR3 is TGTGCCTGGAGTGGGACTTCGAGCTCCTACAATGAGCAGTTCTTC.

This clonotype was seen a handful of times. The V and J genes are TRBV7-2 and TRBJ2-7; D gene uncertain. Germline CDR1 and CDR2: SGHTA and FQGNSA. This CDR3 region has 12 residues. V lost 9 bases to trimming and J lost 3 bases, with 12 bases between them. The CDR3 protein is CASGQGIYEQYF. The CDR3 region has the DNA TGTGCCAGTGGGCAAGGAATCTACGAGCAGTACTTC.

This clonotype was seen only a few times. The chain couples TRBV27 to TRBJ2-7; 7 bases align to TRBD1. The CDR3 consists of 13 residues. From germline, CDR1 is MNHEY and CDR2 SMNVEV (reference sequence). The trim removed 3 bases at V and 3 bases at J, leaving 2 bases unmatched. In nucleotides, the CDR3 is TGTGCCAGCAGTTTCTCAGGGGGCTACGAGCAGTACTTC. It yields the protein CASSFSGGYEQYF.

This sequence joins TRBV25-1 and TRBJ1-1, with D unclear. Germline assignment: CDR1 MGHDK and CDR2 SYGVNS. Trimming took off 5 bases at V and 4 bases at J, with 20 bases between the two ends. CDR3 size: 16 residues. Here the CDR3 reads CASSFLRSGMGTEAFF. Here the CDR3 DNA reads TGTGCCAGCAGTTTTCTCCGGTCCGGGATGGGCACTGAAGCTTTCTTT.

This clonotype was detected ten times or more. The V gene is TRBV12-3 or TRBV12-4, the J gene TRBJ2-1; 7 nucleotides match TRBD1. The ends lost 4 bases at V and 6 bases at J; junction bases unmatched: 6. The CDR3 covers 14 residues. DNA of the CDR3: TGTGCCAGCAGTTCTCCGACAGGGTTCAATGAGCAGTTCTTC. Amino acid sequence: CASSSPTGFNEQFF.

V and J are TRBV7-6 and TRBJ2-1, with D tentatively TRBD1 (7 bases). Germline CDR1 is SGHVS and CDR2 is FNYEAQ. The CDR3 runs to 13 residues. V lost 5 bases and J 12 bases, leaving 17 bases between the germline ends. The CDR3: CASSPRDREVQFF. The CDR3 DNA is TGTGCCAGCAGCCCCCGCGACAGGGAGGTGCAGTTCTTC. Together with reference TRBV7-6 and TRBJ2-1, the CDR3 gives the full variable domain: GAGVSQSPRYKVTKRGQDVALRCDPISGHVSLYWYRQALGQGPEFLTYFNYEAQQDKSGLPNDRFSAERPEGSISTLTIQRTEQRDSAMYRCASSPRDREVQFFGPGTRLTVL.

The table lists this clonotype with a few counts. The chain combines TRBV11-2 with TRBJ2-4; 7 nucleotides align to TRBD2. The CDR3 has 15 residues. Germline loops: CDR1 SGHAT, CDR2 FQNNGV. The junction had 6 bases not matched to a gene; V was cut back by 1 base and J by 6 bases. The CDR3 protein is CASSLVLSGGNIQYF. The CDR3 DNA sequence: TGTGCCAGCAGCTTAGTCCTCTCGGGAGGAAACATTCAGTACTTC.

The table lists this clonotype with a few counts. The J gene is TRBJ2-7, the V gene TRBV7-2; D call uncertain. Looked up from germline, CDR1 is SGHTA and CDR2 is FQGNSA. V shed 5 bases and J shed 2 bases, with 13 bases lying between them. The CDR3 length is 14 residues. The CDR3 DNA reads TGTGCCAGCAGCCGCCAACCTCCTCCCTACGAGCAGTACTTC. Its protein product is CASSRQPPPYEQYF.

CDR3 in DNA: TGTGCCAGCAGTTTCGGTACGGGACAGGGCTTTCCCGAGCAGTACTTC. Protein: CASSFGTGQGFPEQYF. V usage is TRBV27 and J usage is TRBJ2-7; 9 bases are shared with TRBD1. V shed 3 bases, J shed 6 bases, and the junction held 12 bases outside the gene matches. This CDR3 comprises 16 residues. Germline V gene lookup returns CDR1 MNHEY and CDR2 SMNVEV (reference sequence).